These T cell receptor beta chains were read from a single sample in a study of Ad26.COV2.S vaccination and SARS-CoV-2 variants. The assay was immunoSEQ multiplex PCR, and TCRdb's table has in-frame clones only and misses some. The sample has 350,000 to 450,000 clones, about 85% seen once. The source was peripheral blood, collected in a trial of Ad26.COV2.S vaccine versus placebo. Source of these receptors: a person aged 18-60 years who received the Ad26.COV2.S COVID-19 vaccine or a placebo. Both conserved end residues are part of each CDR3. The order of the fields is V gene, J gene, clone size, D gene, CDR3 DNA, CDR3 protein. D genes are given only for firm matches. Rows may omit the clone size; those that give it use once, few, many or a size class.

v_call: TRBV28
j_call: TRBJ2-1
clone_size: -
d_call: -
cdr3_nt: TGTGCCAGCAGTCCAGGGACTTACAATGAGCAGTTCTTC
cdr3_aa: CASSPGTYNEQFF

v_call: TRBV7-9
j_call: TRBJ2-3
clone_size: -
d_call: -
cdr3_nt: TGTGCCAGCAGCGCTCAGGAGGCAGATACGCAGTATTTT
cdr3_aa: CASSAQEADTQYF

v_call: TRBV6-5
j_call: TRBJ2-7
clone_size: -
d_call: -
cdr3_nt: TGTGCCAGCAGTTACTCCGGGAAAGCCTACGAGCAGTACTTC
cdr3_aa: CASSYSGKAYEQYF

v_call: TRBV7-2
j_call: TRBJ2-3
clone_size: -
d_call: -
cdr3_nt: TGTGCCAGCAGCTTAGCGTCGATAACTCCGGGAGCAGATACGCAGTATTTT
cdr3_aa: CASSLASITPGADTQYF

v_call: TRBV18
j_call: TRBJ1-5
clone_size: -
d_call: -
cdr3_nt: TGTGCCAGCTCACCCCCAGACGGATATCAGCCCCAGCATTTT
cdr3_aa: CASSPPDGYQPQHF

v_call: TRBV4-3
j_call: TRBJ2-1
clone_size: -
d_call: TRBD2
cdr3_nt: TGCGCCAGCAGCCAGACACCGGGACTAGCGGCCTACAATGAGCAGTTCTTC
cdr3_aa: CASSQTPGLAAYNEQFF

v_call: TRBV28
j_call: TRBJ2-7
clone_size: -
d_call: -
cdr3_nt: TGTGCCAGCAGTCCCACACCTTTCTACGAGCAGTACTTC
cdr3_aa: CASSPTPFYEQYF

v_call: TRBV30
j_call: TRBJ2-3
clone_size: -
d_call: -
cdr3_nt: TGTGCCTGGAGTGTACAAACAGATACGCAGTATTTT
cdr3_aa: CAWSVQTDTQYF

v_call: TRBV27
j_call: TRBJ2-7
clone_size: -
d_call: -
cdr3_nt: TGTGCCAGCAGTTTTGCAGGGGAAAATTACGAGCAGTACTTC
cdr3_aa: CASSFAGENYEQYF

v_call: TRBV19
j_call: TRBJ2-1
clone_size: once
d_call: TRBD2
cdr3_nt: TGTGCCAGTAGTATGAGTACCCCCGGACTAGCGGGAGTTCGCTACAATGAGCAGTTCTTC
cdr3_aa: CASSMSTPGLAGVRYNEQFF

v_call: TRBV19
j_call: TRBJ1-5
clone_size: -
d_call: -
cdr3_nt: TGTGCCAGTAGTATAGGTTTTCAGCCCCAGCATTTT
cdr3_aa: CASSIGFQPQHF

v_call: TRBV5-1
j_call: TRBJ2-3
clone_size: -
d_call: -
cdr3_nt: TGCGCCAGCAGCCTGTACACAGATACGCAGTATTTT
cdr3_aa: CASSLYTDTQYF

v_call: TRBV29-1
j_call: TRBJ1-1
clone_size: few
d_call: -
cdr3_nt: TGCAGCGCTGGACAGCCAGGCACTGAAGCTTTCTTT
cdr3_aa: CSAGQPGTEAFF

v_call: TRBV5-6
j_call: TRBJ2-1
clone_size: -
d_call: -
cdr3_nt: TGTGCCAGCAGCTTGGTTTCCTACAATGAGCAGTTCTTC
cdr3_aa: CASSLVSYNEQFF

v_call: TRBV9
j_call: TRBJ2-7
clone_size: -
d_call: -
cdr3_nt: TGTGCCAGCAGCGTAGATGGGGAGTTCGGCGAGCAGTACTTC
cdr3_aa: CASSVDGEFGEQYF

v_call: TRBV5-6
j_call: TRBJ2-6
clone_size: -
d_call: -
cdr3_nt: TGTGCCAGCAGCTTCCCAGGGGCCAGCTCTGGGGCCAACGTCCTGACTTTC
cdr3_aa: CASSFPGASSGANVLTF

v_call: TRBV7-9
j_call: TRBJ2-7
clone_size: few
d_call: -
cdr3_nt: TGTGCCAGCAGCTTCGCCTACGAGCAGTACTTC
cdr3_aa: CASSFAYEQYF

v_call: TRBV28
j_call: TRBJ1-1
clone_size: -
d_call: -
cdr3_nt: TGTGCCAGCAGTGGGGTCTACGGGAACACTGAAGCTTTCTTT
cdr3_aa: CASSGVYGNTEAFF

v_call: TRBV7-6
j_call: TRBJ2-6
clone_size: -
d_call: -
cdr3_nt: TGTGCCAGCAGCCCAGGACTCCTTGGGGCCAACGTCCTGACTTTC
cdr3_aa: CASSPGLLGANVLTF

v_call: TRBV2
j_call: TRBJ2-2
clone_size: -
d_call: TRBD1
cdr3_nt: TGTGCCAGCAGTGTGGCGACAGGGCTAAACACCGGGGAGCTGTTTTTT
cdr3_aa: CASSVATGLNTGELFF

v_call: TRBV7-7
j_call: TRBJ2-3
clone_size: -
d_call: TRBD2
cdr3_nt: TGTGCTAGCAGCTTCCGCGGGGGAAGCACAGATACGCAGTATTTT
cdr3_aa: CASSFRGGSTDTQYF

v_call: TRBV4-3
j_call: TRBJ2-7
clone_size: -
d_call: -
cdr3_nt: TGCGCCAGCAGCCAAGACCAGGGGGGTCCCTACGAGCAGTACTTC
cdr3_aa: CASSQDQGGPYEQYF

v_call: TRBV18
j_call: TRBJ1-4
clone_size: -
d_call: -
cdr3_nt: TGTGCCAGCTCACCATCGGCCACCGGGGCTAATGAAAAACTGTTTTTT
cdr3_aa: CASSPSATGANEKLFF

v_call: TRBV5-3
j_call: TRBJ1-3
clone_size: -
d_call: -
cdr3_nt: TGTGCCAGAAGCTTGGGGAAGAGGAACAGGGATGGAAACACCATATATTTT
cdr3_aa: CARSLGKRNRDGNTIYF

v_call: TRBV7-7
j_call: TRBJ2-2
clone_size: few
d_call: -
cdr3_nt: TGTGCTAGCAGCCCACAGGGTAGGGGTCAAAGAAGCGGGGAGCTGTTTTTT
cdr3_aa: CASSPQGRGQRSGELFF

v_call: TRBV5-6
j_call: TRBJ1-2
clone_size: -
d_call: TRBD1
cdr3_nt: TGTGCCAGCAGCAAGGACAGGGTTCTTCATGGCTACACCTTC
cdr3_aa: CASSKDRVLHGYTF

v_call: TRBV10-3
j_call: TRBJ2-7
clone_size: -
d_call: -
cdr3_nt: TGTGCCACGGGCCAGGACTCGTCGGGGTTATACGAGCAGTACTTC
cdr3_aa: CATGQDSSGLYEQYF

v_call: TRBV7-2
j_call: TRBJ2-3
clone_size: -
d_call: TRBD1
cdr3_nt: TGTGCCAGCAGGACGGACAGGGGGCGTGGAGATACGCAGTATTTT
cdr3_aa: CASRTDRGRGDTQYF

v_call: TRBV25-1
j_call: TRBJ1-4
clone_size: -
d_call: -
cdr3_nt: TGTGCCAGCAGTGTCGAGTCTAAACTGTTTTTT
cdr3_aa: CASSVESKLFF

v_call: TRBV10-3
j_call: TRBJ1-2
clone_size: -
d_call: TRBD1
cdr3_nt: TGTGCCATCAGTGCCCCTCGGGACAGGGGTTGGGGCTACACCTTC
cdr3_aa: CAISAPRDRGWGYTF

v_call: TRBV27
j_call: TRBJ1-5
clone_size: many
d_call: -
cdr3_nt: TGTGCCAGCGGGCTCCTCGGGGATAGCAATCAGCCCCAGCATTTT
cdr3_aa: CASGLLGDSNQPQHF

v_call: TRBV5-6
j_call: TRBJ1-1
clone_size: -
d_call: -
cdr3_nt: TGTGCCAGCAGCTCGGTAATGGGGGCGGGCACTGAAGCTTTCTTT
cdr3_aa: CASSSVMGAGTEAFF